The 26 T cell receptor beta chains below all came from one sample that was sequenced in a study of cytomegalovirus exposure and HLA in healthy donors. In the PCR, 60 Vbeta and 13 Jbeta primers were used. Generated by immunoSEQ multiplex PCR, the TCRdb table keeps only in-frame clones and is missing some. Reported are under 150,000 clones; the ten largest clones contain under 2%. Sequenced input: PBMCs. The receptors were sampled from a woman in her thirties or forties in good health and CMV-seronegative.

The chain carries TRBV19 and TRBJ2-5; possibly TRBD2 for D (5 bases). The CDR3 contains 13 residues. Germline V gives CDR1 LNHDA, CDR2 SQIVND (reference sequence). The V and J ends lost 6 bases and 5 bases respectively, with 13 bases between them. Written as DNA, the CDR3 is TGTGCCAGTAGAGTTAAGGGAGCGGAGACCCAGTACTTC. Encoded protein: CASRVKGAETQYF.

The gene calls are TRBV9 and TRBJ2-7, with a tentative D call TRBD1 (5 bases). This CDR3 spans 13 amino acids. Trimming took 4 bases from V and 1 from J, leaving 9 bases between them. Germline V CDR1 and CDR2: SGDLS, YYNGEE. CDR3 bases: TGTGCCAGCAGCCCCAGGGATTCCTACGAGCAGTACTTC. This gives the protein CASSPRDSYEQYF.

The rearrangement uses TRBV9 and TRBJ1-3; tentatively, D is TRBD1 (6 bases). The CDR3 covers 16 residues. The germline V and J ends were trimmed by 2 bases and 0 bases, with 12 bases remaining between them. In germline, CDR1 is SGDLS, CDR2 YYNGEE. The CDR3 here is CASSVGTGTSGNTIYF. The CDR3 DNA reads TGTGCCAGCAGCGTGGGAACAGGGACCTCTGGAAACACCATATATTTT.

This chain links TRBV7-2 with TRBJ2-5, with a weak D call TRBD2 (7 bases). The germline CDR1 and CDR2 sequences are SGHTA and FQGNSA. The CDR3 contains 16 residues. Trimming took off 1 base at V and 5 bases at J, with 17 bases between the two ends. The CDR3 nucleotides read TGTGCCAGCAGCTTAGGAGGGGGGGGAGCGGGTGAGACCCAGTACTTC. Protein: CASSLGGGGAGETQYF.

This chain connects TRBV10-3 to TRBJ1-6, with TRBD1 identical over 7 bases. The CDR3 has 16 amino acids. V gave up 3 bases and J gave up 4 bases; unmatched junction bases: 6. CDR1 and CDR2 (germline): ENHRY, SYGVKD. DNA for the CDR3: TGTGCCATCAGTGATCCGACAGGGCCATATAATTCACCCCTCCACTTT. Translating gives CAISDPTGPYNSPLHF.

The V call is TRBV19, the J call TRBJ1-2; 7 positions match TRBD1. The CDR3 extends over 12 amino acids. Trimming at V came to 7 bases and at J to 7 bases, leaving 6 bases not matched to a gene. Germline values: CDR1 LNHDA, CDR2 SQIVND (reference sequence). This CDR3 is CASTDREVGYTF. Written as DNA, the CDR3 is TGTGCCAGTACTGACAGGGAGGTTGGCTACACCTTC.

V gene TRBV5-1 combines with J gene TRBJ2-3; TRBD1 matches 8 bases. Germline V gene lookup returns CDR1 SGHRS and CDR2 YFSETQ. The CDR3 length is 13 residues. The V gene end was trimmed by 5 bases and the J gene end by 2 bases; junction bases not matched to a gene: 1. The CDR3 loop reads CASRDRATDTQYF. In DNA, the CDR3 is TGCGCCAGCAGGGACAGGGCCACAGATACGCAGTATTTT.

The V and J genes are TRBV5-1 and TRBJ2-1; TRBD2 aligns across 13 bases. This CDR3 region has 17 residues. Unmatched junction bases numbered 7, after V lost 2 bases and J lost 5 bases. The V gene's germline CDR1 is SGHRS and CDR2 YFSETQ. The CDR3 sequence is CASSFSRLAGGHNEQFF. CDR3 DNA: TGCGCCAGCAGCTTTTCTCGACTAGCGGGGGGCCACAATGAGCAGTTCTTC.

The CDR3 sequence: CASSFERGNGYTF. The CDR3 nucleotides read TGTGCCAGCAGTTTTGAAAGGGGGAATGGCTACACCTTC. This chain joins TRBV27 and TRBJ1-2, with D perhaps matching TRBD1 (6 bases). Germline CDR1 and CDR2: MNHEY and SMNVEV (reference sequence). The V gene lost 3 bases and the J gene lost 6 bases, with 11 bases spanning the gap. The CDR3 sequence is 13 residues long.

The chain employs TRBV11-2 and TRBJ1-4, with unresolved D. This CDR3 has 13 amino acids. The V end lost 8 bases, the J end lost 7 bases, and 14 bases lay between the germline ends. Germline V lookup: CDR1 SGHAT, CDR2 FQNNGV. For the CDR3, the DNA is TGTGCCAGCCGGCGAGGGATGGGTGAAAAACTGTTTTTT. Translation gives CASRRGMGEKLFF.

This chain joins TRBV6-5 and TRBJ1-2; 7 bases agree with TRBD1. The V gene's germline CDR1 is MNHEY and CDR2 SVGAGI. The CDR3 totals 15 residues. Trimming cost V 0 bases and J 4 bases; bases outside gene matches: 5. This CDR3 reads CASSYSPAGGYGYTF. For the CDR3, the DNA is TGTGCCAGCAGTTACTCGCCCGCAGGGGGCTATGGCTACACCTTC.

The chain joins TRBV19 to TRBJ2-2; 7 nucleotides align to TRBD1. The V and J ends lost 5 bases and 1 base, in that order; junction bases with no gene match: 7. CDR3 length equals 16 residues. CDR1 is LNHDA, CDR2 SQIVND, per germline (reference sequence). The chain's CDR3 is CASSSSTGLNTGELFF. The CDR3 nucleotides are TGTGCCAGTAGTTCATCGACAGGGTTGAACACCGGGGAGCTGTTTTTT. Full variable domain (rest looked up from reference TRBV19 and TRBJ2-2): DGGITQSPKYLFRKEGQNVTLSCEQNLNHDAMYWYRQDPGQGLRLIYYSQIVNDFQKGDIAEGYSVSREKKESFPLTVTSAQKNPTAFYLCASSSSTGLNTGELFFGEGSRLTVL.

V usage is TRBV9 and J usage is TRBJ2-7, with D perhaps TRBD1 (6 bases). Germline V CDR1 and CDR2: SGDLS, YYNGEE. The CDR3 loop spans 15 amino acids. Trimming pared 0 bases from V and 6 bases from J, leaving 16 bases between. CDR3 in amino acids: CASSVASRGESEQYF. The CDR3 nucleotides read TGTGCCAGCAGCGTAGCTTCCAGGGGCGAGAGCGAGCAGTACTTC.

V usage is TRBV7-2 and J usage is TRBJ1-2, with 7 positions matching TRBD1. The CDR3 is made up of 13 amino acids. Germline V lookup: CDR1 SGHTA, CDR2 FQGNSA. Germline trimming cut 3 bases from V and 6 bases from J; bases unmatched to any gene: 4. CDR3 sequence reads: CASSFRQGDGYTF. DNA for the CDR3: TGTGCCAGCAGCTTCCGACAGGGCGATGGCTACACCTTC.

The chain couples TRBV7-2 to TRBJ1-2; 7 positions match TRBD1. Germline assignment: CDR1 SGHTA and CDR2 FQGNSA. The CDR3 consists of 13 residues. The V gene end was trimmed by 5 bases and the J gene end by 8 bases; junction bases not matched to a gene: 8. The CDR3 spells CASSVDRDGGYTF. CDR3 nucleotides: TGTGCCAGCAGCGTAGACAGGGACGGCGGCTACACCTTC.

V is TRBV4-3 and J is TRBJ1-2, with D possibly being TRBD1 (6 bases). Trimming shortened V by 1 base and J by 8 bases, and 20 bases separated the two germline ends. Germline V gene lookup returns CDR1 LGHNA and CDR2 YSLEER. The CDR3 covers 16 residues. This chain's CDR3 is CASSQVKGGVIGGYTF. CDR3 DNA sequence: TGCGCCAGCAGCCAAGTAAAAGGGGGGGTTATCGGGGGCTACACCTTC.

This rearrangement joins TRBV28 to TRBJ2-7, with TRBD2 identical over 7 bases. Germline V gene data show CDR1 as MDHEN and CDR2 as SYDVKM. The CDR3 covers 14 residues. Unmatched junction bases numbered 11, after V lost 5 bases and J lost 7 bases. This CDR3 is CASSGGWGGIEQYV. CDR3 nucleotide sequence: TGTGCCAGCAGTGGAGGGTGGGGGGGAATTGAGCAGTACGTC.

The rearrangement joins TRBV5-1 to TRBJ2-7; tentative D call: TRBD2 (5 bases). The V and J ends lost 0 bases and 3 bases respectively, with 13 bases between them. The CDR3 contains 15 residues. CDR1 and CDR2 (germline): SGHRS, YFSETQ. In nucleotides, the CDR3 is TGCGCCAGCAGCTTGGCAGGATTAGAGGGCTACGAGCAGTACTTC. This sequence encodes CASSLAGLEGYEQYF. Combining the CDR3 with reference TRBV5-1 and TRBJ2-7 gives the whole variable domain KAGVTQTPRYLIKTRGQQVTLSCSPISGHRSVSWYQQTPGQGLQFLFEYFSETQRNKGNFPGRFSGRQFSNSRSEMNVSTLELGDSALYLCASSLAGLEGYEQYFGPGTRLTVT.

The chain employs TRBV7-3 and TRBJ2-5, with D possibly matching TRBD1 (6 bases). The V end lost 5 bases, the J end lost 4 bases, and 11 bases lay between the germline ends. Germline V gene data show CDR1 as SGHTA and CDR2 as FQGTGA. The CDR3 covers 13 residues. Written as DNA, the CDR3 is TGTGCCAGCAGCCCGGGACAAGTAGAGACCCAGTACTTC. Protein sequence: CASSPGQVETQYF.

V and J are TRBV5-4 and TRBJ2-1, with a tentative D call TRBD2 (5 bases). Germline assignment: CDR1 SGHNT and CDR2 YYREEE (reference sequence). This CDR3 has 14 amino acids. The V gene lost 2 bases and the J gene lost 0 bases, with 6 bases spanning the gap. The CDR3 here is CASSLGSSYNEQFF. In DNA, the CDR3 is TGTGCCAGCAGCTTAGGGAGCTCCTACAATGAGCAGTTCTTC.

J is TRBJ1-2 and V is TRBV29-1; TRBD1 aligns across 8 bases. The CDR3 length is 13 residues. V shed 7 bases and J 7 bases; nucleotides not matched to a gene: 11. Germline CDR1 SQVTM, CDR2 ANQGSEA. CDR3 amino acids: CSALRQGAFGYTF. In DNA, the CDR3 is TGCAGCGCCCTCAGGCAGGGGGCTTTTGGCTACACCTTC.

The chain joins TRBV29-1 to TRBJ1-3; TRBD1 agrees at 8 bases. CDR1 and CDR2 (germline): SQVTM, ANQGSEA. The CDR3 is made up of 15 amino acids. V gave up 0 bases and J gave up 0 bases; unmatched junction bases: 1. The CDR3 loop reads CSVEDGTGSGNTIYF. The CDR3 DNA sequence: TGCAGCGTTGAAGATGGGACAGGCTCTGGAAACACCATATATTTT.

The rearrangement links TRBV5-1 to TRBJ1-2; D remains unclear. The V and J ends lost 0 bases and 5 bases respectively, with 14 bases between them. CDR1 is SGHRS and CDR2 is YFSETQ in the germline V gene. This CDR3 contains 15 residues. Here the CDR3 reads CASSLDRLGRYGYTF. The CDR3 DNA follows: TGCGCCAGCAGCTTGGATCGTTTGGGCCGGTATGGCTACACCTTC.

The V gene is TRBV28, the J gene TRBJ1-2; 7 bases map to TRBD1. The CDR3 runs 14 residues. The J segment lost 6 bases and the V segment lost 5 bases, leaving 9 bases of the junction unmatched. Germline lookup yields CDR1 MDHEN and CDR2 SYDVKM. As DNA, the CDR3 is TGTGCCAGCAGTAGCACAGGGGAATATGATGGCTACACCTTC. The encoded protein is CASSSTGEYDGYTF.

This chain uses TRBV13 with TRBJ1-2, with a weak D call TRBD1 (6 bases). CDR3 size: 14 residues. Germline V gene sequence: CDR1 PRHDT, CDR2 FYEKMQ (reference sequence). V was clipped by 5 bases and J by 8 bases, with 18 bases between them. CDR3 residues: CASSVLQGGIGYTF. The CDR3 DNA follows: TGTGCCAGCAGCGTATTACAGGGTGGGATCGGCTACACCTTC.

The CDR3 sequence: CASSTRQGPLYEQYF. The CDR3 DNA is TGTGCCAGCAGTACCCGACAGGGGCCTCTCTACGAGCAGTACTTC. The rearrangement joins TRBV6-5 to TRBJ2-7, with TRBD1 identical over 8 bases. The V gene's germline CDR1 is MNHEY and CDR2 SVGAGI. V lost 5 bases, J lost 3 bases, and 9 bases stayed unmatched. The CDR3 runs 15 residues.